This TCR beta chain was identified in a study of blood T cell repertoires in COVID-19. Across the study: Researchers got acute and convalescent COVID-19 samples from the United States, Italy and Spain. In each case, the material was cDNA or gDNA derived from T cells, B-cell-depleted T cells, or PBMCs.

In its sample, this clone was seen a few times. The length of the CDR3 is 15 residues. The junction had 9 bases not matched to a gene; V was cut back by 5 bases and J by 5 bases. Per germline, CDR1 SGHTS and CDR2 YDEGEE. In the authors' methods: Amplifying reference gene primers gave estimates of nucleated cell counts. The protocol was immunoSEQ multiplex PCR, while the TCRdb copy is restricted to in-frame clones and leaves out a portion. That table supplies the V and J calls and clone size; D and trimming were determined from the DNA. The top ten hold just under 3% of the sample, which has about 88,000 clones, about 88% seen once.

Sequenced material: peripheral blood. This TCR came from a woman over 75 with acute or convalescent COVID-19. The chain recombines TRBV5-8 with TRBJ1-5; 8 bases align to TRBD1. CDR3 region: CASSHRQGMDQPQHF. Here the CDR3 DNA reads TGTGCCAGCAGTCATAGACAGGGGATGGATCAGCCCCAGCATTTT.